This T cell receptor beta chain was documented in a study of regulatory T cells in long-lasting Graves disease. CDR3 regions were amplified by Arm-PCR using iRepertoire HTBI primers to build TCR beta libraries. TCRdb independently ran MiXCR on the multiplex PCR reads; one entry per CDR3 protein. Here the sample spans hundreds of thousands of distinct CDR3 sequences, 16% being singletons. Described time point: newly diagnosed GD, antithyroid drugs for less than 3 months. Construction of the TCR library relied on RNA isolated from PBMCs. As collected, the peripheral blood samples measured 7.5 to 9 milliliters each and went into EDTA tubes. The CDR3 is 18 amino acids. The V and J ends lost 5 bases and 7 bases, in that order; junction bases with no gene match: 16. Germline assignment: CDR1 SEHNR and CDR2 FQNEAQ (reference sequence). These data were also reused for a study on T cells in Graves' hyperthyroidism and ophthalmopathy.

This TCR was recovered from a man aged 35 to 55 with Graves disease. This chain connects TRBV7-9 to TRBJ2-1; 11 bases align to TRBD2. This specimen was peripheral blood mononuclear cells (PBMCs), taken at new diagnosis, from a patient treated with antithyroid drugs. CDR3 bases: TGTGCCAGCAGCCCCCCCCCCCTACTAGCGGGGGCGCCGAATGAGCAGTTCTTC. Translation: CASSPPPLLAGAPNEQFF.